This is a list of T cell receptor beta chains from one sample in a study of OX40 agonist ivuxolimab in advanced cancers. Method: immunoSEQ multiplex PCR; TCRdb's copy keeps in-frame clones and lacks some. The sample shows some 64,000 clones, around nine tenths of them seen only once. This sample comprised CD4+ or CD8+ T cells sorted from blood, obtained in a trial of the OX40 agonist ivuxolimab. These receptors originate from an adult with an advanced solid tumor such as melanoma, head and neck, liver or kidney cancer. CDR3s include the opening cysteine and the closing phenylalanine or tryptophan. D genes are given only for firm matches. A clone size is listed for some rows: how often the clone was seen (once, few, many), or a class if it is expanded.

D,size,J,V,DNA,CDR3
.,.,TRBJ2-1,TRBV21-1,TGTGCCAGCAGCAAAACAACAGGGGATACCGATGAGCAGTTCTTC,CASSKTTGDTDEQFF
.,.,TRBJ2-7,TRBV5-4,TGTGCCAGCAGCTTCGGCTTGACGGGCAGGGGCCTCTACGAGCAGTACTTC,CASSFGLTGRGLYEQYF
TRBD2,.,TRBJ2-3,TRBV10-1,TGCGCCAGCAGTGGATCATCCAAAGCGGGGGGGCCGAGTACGCAGTATTTT,CASSGSSKAGGPSTQYF
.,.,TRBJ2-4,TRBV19,TGTGCCAGTAGTATAAAGGGGCAAGCGGAAAACATTCAGTACTTC,CASSIKGQAENIQYF
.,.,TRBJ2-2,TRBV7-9,TGTGCCAGCAGCTCCGGCCCGTTTGGGCGGGGGCGGACCGGGGAGCTGTTTTTT,CASSSGPFGRGRTGELFF
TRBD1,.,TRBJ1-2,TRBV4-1,TGCGCCAGCCAAAACCCCGGGACAGGCTTCTATGGCTACACCTTC,CASQNPGTGFYGYTF
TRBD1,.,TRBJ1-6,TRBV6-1,TGTGCCAGCATAGGGGGCGCCTCAAGTTCACCCCTCCACTTT,CASIGGASSSPLHF
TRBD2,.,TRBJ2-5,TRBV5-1,TGCGCCAGCAGCTCGGGACTAGCGGGGGGACAAGAGACCCAGTACTTC,CASSSGLAGGQETQYF
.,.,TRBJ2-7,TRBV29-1,TGCAGCGCCGGACTGACGGGCTCCTACGAGCAGTACTTC,CSAGLTGSYEQYF
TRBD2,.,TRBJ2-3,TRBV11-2,TGTGCCAGCAGCTTGAGCGGGGGGAGCACAGATACGCAGTATTTT,CASSLSGGSTDTQYF
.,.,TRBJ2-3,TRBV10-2,TGCGCCAGCAAAAATAGTAACACAGATACGCAGTATTTT,CASKNSNTDTQYF
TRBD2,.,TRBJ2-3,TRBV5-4,TGTGCCAGCAGTCGCGCCGGGACTAGCGGGGGGGCGGTAGATACGCAGTATTTT,CASSRAGTSGGAVDTQYF
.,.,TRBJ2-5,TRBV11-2,TGTGCCAGCAGCTTAGATGGGTCTGTACGGACGACCCAGTACTTC,CASSLDGSVRTTQYF
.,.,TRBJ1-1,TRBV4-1,TGCGCCAGCAGCCAGGTGGCGGACACGAACACTGAAGCTTTCTTT,CASSQVADTNTEAFF
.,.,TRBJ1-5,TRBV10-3,TGTGCCATCAAAACGGACAATCAGCCCCAGCATTTT,CAIKTDNQPQHF
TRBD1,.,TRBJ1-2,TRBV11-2,TGTGCCAGCAGCTCCGGGACAGGGTTGTCTAGAGGCTACACCTTC,CASSSGTGLSRGYTF
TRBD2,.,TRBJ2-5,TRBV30,TGTGCCTGGAGTGTGGGACTGAGCGGGGGTCAGACCCAGTACTTC,CAWSVGLSGGQTQYF
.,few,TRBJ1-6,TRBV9,TGTGCCAGCAGCGTAGAAGGGAATAATTCACCCCTCCACTTT,CASSVEGNNSPLHF
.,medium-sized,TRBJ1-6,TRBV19,TGTGCCAGTAGTACCTCGGGCAGGGGAGGTTCACCCCTCCACTTT,CASSTSGRGGSPLHF
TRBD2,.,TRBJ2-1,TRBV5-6,TGTGCCAGCAGCCCGGGACTAGCGGGGATTTACAATGAGCAGTTCTTC,CASSPGLAGIYNEQFF
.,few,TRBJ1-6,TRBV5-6,TGTGCCAGCAGCTTGAGGAATTCACCCCTCCACTTT,CASSLRNSPLHF
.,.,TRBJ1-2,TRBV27,TGTGCCAGCAGTTTAGATCACAGGGCCTATGGCTACACCTTC,CASSLDHRAYGYTF
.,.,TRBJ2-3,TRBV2,TGTGCCAGTGGGACACCTATCACAGATACGCAGTATTTT,CASGTPITDTQYF
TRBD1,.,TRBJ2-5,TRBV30,TGTGCCTGGAGTTTGCCGGGACAGGGTTCGGAGACCCAGTACTTC,CAWSLPGQGSETQYF
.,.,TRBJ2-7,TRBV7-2,TGTGCCAGCACCAAGAAAGGGACTTCTTCCTACGAGCAGTACTTC,CASTKKGTSSYEQYF